This is a list of T cell receptor beta chains from one sample in a study of blood T cells in healthy people across ages. MiXCR, run by TCRdb on the 5' RACE reads, gives a single entry per CDR3 protein. There are some 1.4 million distinct CDR3 sequences in the sample; about 40% occur only once, and 7.9% lies in the top ten. Input material: blood. The receptor set was obtained from a woman younger than 30 in good health. The CDR3 runs from the conserved cysteine through the conserved F or W. The D gene is left open where the match is weak. Some rows mark clone size as missing; the rest say once, few, many or name a class of expanded clone.

TRBJ1-5 | TRBV28 | - | - | TGTGCCAGCAGTTTAGGGACAACTGACAATCAGCCCCAGCATTTT | CASSLGTTDNQPQHF
TRBJ1-4 | TRBV12-3/TRBV12-4 | few | - | TGTGCCAGCAGTTTTCGGGGGACTAATGAAAAACTGTTTTTT | CASSFRGTNEKLFF
TRBJ2-7 | TRBV7-2 | - | - | TGTGCCAGCAGCTTAGAGGTTCGGCTATCCTACGAGCAGTACTTC | CASSLEVRLSYEQYF
TRBJ1-2 | TRBV6-5 | - | - | TGTGCAGTCGGTAACTATGGCTACACCTTC | CAVGNYGYTF
TRBJ2-7 | TRBV4-2 | - | - | TGTGCCAGCAGCCAAGGGCAGGGTGATCGGGACGAGCAGTACTTC | CASSQGQGDRDEQYF
TRBJ1-2 | TRBV7-2 | many | - | TGTGCCAGCAGCTTAGTCGCAGGTCCCAACTATGGCTACACCTTC | CASSLVAGPNYGYTF
TRBJ1-1 | TRBV6-2/TRBV6-3 | - | TRBD1 | TGTGCCAGCAGGGGACAGGTCAGCGACACTGAAGCTTTCTTT | CASRGQVSDTEAFF
TRBJ2-1 | TRBV10-1 | few | TRBD2 | TGCGCCAGCAGTGAGTCGGGACTAGCGGGAGGGATCTACAATGAGCAGTTCTTC | CASSESGLAGGIYNEQFF
TRBJ2-5 | TRBV7-9 | - | TRBD2 | TGTGCCAGCAGCTTGCCCCTAGCGGAAGAAGAGACCCAGTACTTC | CASSLPLAEEETQYF
TRBJ2-1 | TRBV2 | once | - | TGTGCCAGCAGCACGGGACGAGTTTACAATGAGCAGTTCTTC | CASSTGRVYNEQFF
TRBJ2-7 | TRBV9 | - | - | TGTGCCAGTGCCGGGGGACGTTGGGGGTACGAGCAGTACTTC | CASAGGRWGYEQYF
TRBJ2-4 | TRBV20-1 | - | TRBD2 | TGCAGTGCCCAAATCCGACTAGCGGGAATGGGAGCCAAAAACATTCAGTACTTC | CSAQIRLAGMGAKNIQYF
TRBJ1-2 | TRBV10-2 | - | TRBD1 | TGCGCCAGCAGTGAGTCGCGACTAGGACAGGGGGCTGGCTACACCTTC | CASSESRLGQGAGYTF
TRBJ1-4 | TRBV28 | - | - | TGTGCCAGTGCAGGGGCTAATGAAAAACTGTTTTTT | CASAGANEKLFF
TRBJ2-5 | TRBV7-9 | - | - | TGTGCCAGCAGCTTAAATAACGCGGAGGGCGAGACCCAGTACTTC | CASSLNNAEGETQYF
TRBJ2-7 | TRBV27 | many | TRBD1 | TGTGCCAGCAGTTTATCGGACAGGGCGCACGAGCAGTACTTC | CASSLSDRAHEQYF
TRBJ1-1 | TRBV4-2 | - | - | TGTGCCAGCAGCCAAGGCGGACCCAATGAAGCTTTCTTT | CASSQGGPNEAFF
TRBJ1-1 | TRBV20-1 | - | - | TGCAGTGCTAGAGATTGGGGGGGAACGGAGAACACTGAAGCTTTCTTT | CSARDWGGTENTEAFF
TRBJ2-1 | TRBV6-1 | few | TRBD2 | TGTGCCAGCAGTGAAGGCGGACTAGCGGTAACAAAGCAGTTCTTC | CASSEGGLAVTKQFF
TRBJ2-6 | TRBV6-2/TRBV6-3 | few | - | TGTGCCAGCAGTTCAGGGAACTCTGGGGCCAACGTCCTGACTTTC | CASSSGNSGANVLTF
TRBJ2-5 | TRBV14 | few | TRBD2 | TGTGCCAGCAGCCAGTCCCGGGGACTAGCGGGGGCTTACCAAGAGACCCAGTACTTC | CASSQSRGLAGAYQETQYF
TRBJ1-4 | TRBV2 | - | - | TGTGCCAGCGGGGGCGCGGGAGGTGAAAAACTGTTTTTT | CASGGAGGEKLFF
TRBJ1-2 | TRBV25-1 | few | - | TGTGCCAGCAGTGAAGGCCAGGGCCTCTATGGCTACACCTTC | CASSEGQGLYGYTF
TRBJ1-5 | TRBV15 | few | - | TGTGCCACCAGCAGAGATTTGGACCCCGCCAAGCCCCAGCATTTT | CATSRDLDPAKPQHF
TRBJ2-5 | TRBV12-3/TRBV12-4 | few | - | TGTGCCAGCAGTCCGCATACCTTCGACCTCAGGTACCAAGAGACCCAGTACTTC | CASSPHTFDLRYQETQYF
TRBJ2-1 | TRBV20-1 | - | TRBD2 | TGCAGTGCTAGAGATCGGCTAGCGGGTTTTACTTACGAGCAGTTCTTC | CSARDRLAGFTYEQFF
TRBJ2-7 | TRBV14 | few | - | TGTGCCAGCAGCCAAGAGTCAACCGGGAGCTACGAGCAGTACTTC | CASSQESTGSYEQYF
TRBJ2-7 | TRBV3-1 | - | TRBD2 | TGTGCCAGCAGCCCGGTGGCGGGAGGCAGCTACGAGCAGTACTTC | CASSPVAGGSYEQYF
TRBJ2-1 | TRBV20-1 | - | TRBD1 | TGCAGTGCGCAGGACAGGGGGCTTAGTGAGCAGTTCTTC | CSAQDRGLSEQFF
TRBJ2-1 | TRBV5-1 | - | TRBD2 | TGCGCCAGCAGCTCCACGACCCGGACTAGCGGGAATAATGAGCAGTTCTTC | CASSSTTRTSGNNEQFF
TRBJ1-2 | TRBV20-1 | - | - | TGCAGTGCTAGAGATCGGGCGCCAGTCGAATGGGGCTACACCTTC | CSARDRAPVEWGYTF
TRBJ2-3 | TRBV10-1 | few | - | TGCGCCAGCAGTGAGAGGTGGTTTTGGGATACGCAGTATTTT | CASSERWFWDTQYF
TRBJ1-2 | TRBV29-1 | few | - | TGCAGCGCTCACTCGACAGGATTTAACTATGGCTACACCTTC | CSAHSTGFNYGYTF
TRBJ2-1 | TRBV20-1 | few | TRBD1 | TGCAGTGCTAGGACAGGGGTTGGGAATGAGCAGTTCTTC | CSARTGVGNEQFF
TRBJ1-5 | TRBV4-1 | many | TRBD1 | TGCGCCAGCAGCCAGACCGGGACAGCTAATCAGCCCCAGCATTTT | CASSQTGTANQPQHF
TRBJ2-1 | TRBV12-3/TRBV12-4 | once | TRBD1 | TGTGCCAGCAGCCGCCCGGGGGACAGGGGGTACAATGAGCAGTTCTTC | CASSRPGDRGYNEQFF
TRBJ2-7 | TRBV28 | few | - | TGTGCCAGCAGGAAGGTTGAGCAGTACTTC | CASRKVEQYF
TRBJ1-5 | TRBV20-1 | - | - | TGCAGTGCTAGAGTGGACAGCTTGACGCTCCAGCATTTT | CSARVDSLTLQHF
TRBJ2-5 | TRBV28 | - | - | TGTGCCAGCGCGGGTCAAGAGACCCAGTACTTC | CASAGQETQYF
TRBJ2-1 | TRBV29-1 | - | - | TGCAGCGTTTCAGGGACCTACAGCTCCTACGAGCAGTTCTTC | CSVSGTYSSYEQFF
TRBJ1-4 | TRBV5-5 | - | - | TGTGCCAGCAGCCCGAGGATCGATGAAAAACTGTTTTTT | CASSPRIDEKLFF
TRBJ2-3 | TRBV6-6 | few | TRBD2 | TGTGCCAGCAGTTACTCGATCGCGGGAGGCACAGATACGCAGTATTTT | CASSYSIAGGTDTQYF
TRBJ2-3 | TRBV9 | - | - | TGTGCCAGCAGCGGATACCCGGCGGCAGATACGCAGTATTTT | CASSGYPAADTQYF
TRBJ2-3 | TRBV3-1 | few | - | TGTGCCAGCAGCCAGGACTCTGGCGGAGGGACTAGCACAGATACGCAGTATTTT | CASSQDSGGGTSTDTQYF
TRBJ2-1 | TRBV5-1 | - | - | TGCGCCAGCAACACTCGGCCTTACAATGAGCAGTTCTTC | CASNTRPYNEQFF
TRBJ2-7 | TRBV11-2 | few | - | TGTGCCAGCAGCCTCGGGACACTTGGCCGCTACGAGCAGTACTTC | CASSLGTLGRYEQYF
TRBJ2-1 | TRBV6-1 | - | - | TGTGCCAGCAGTGAACCCTTTCCGAATGAGCAGTTCTTC | CASSEPFPNEQFF
TRBJ2-5 | TRBV24-1 | - | - | TGTGCCACCAGTGATTTTAGCGCGGGGCAGTACTTC | CATSDFSAGQYF
TRBJ1-6 | TRBV28 | few | TRBD1 | TGTGCCAGCAGTTTGTCAGACAGGGGGCCTTATAATTCACCCCTCCACTTT | CASSLSDRGPYNSPLHF
TRBJ2-3 | TRBV28 | - | TRBD1 | TGTGCCAGCAGTAATGACAGGGGGCGAACAGATACGCAGTATTTT | CASSNDRGRTDTQYF